The clone carrying this T cell receptor (beta chain) was seen only a few times. Antigen: not known. Measured with immunoSEQ multiplex PCR; TCRdb has only the in-frame clones, and not every one. The data hold around 160,000 clones, with roughly 88% observed a single time. The data derive from a study of T cell responses to AZD1222 COVID-19 vaccine. Findings and caveats of the study: Spike-specific TCR breadth and depth were elevated following two AZD1222 doses. Unmutated variant regions reportedly attract nearly half of all spike-specific TCRs. Clonal diversity may have been underestimated, and the donors were mostly white British, with more females than males. Repertoire sampling happened only post peak T cell response.

V was cut by 5 bases and J by 0 bases, with 17 bases left in between. This CDR3 contains 17 residues. In germline, CDR1 is SGHDN, CDR2 FVKESK. The chain combines TRBV14 with TRBJ2-1; D not certain. The sequenced sample was peripheral blood, obtained on day 0 of AZD1222 vaccination. The clonotype originates from an adult in good health. The CDR3 sequence is CASSFPGRPSSYNEQFF. Written as DNA, the CDR3 is TGTGCCAGCAGCTTCCCAGGTCGGCCGAGCTCCTACAATGAGCAGTTCTTC.